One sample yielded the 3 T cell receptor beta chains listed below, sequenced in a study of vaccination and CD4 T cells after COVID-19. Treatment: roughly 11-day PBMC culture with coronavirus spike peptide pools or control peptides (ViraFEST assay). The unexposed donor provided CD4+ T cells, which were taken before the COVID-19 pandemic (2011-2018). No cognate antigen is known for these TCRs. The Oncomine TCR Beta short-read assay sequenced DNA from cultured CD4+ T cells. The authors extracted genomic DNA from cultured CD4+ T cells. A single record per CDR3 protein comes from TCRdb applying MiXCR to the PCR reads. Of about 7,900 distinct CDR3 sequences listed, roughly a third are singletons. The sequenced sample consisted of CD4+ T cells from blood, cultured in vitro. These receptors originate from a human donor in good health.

The CDR3 DNA sequence: TGCAGTGCTGGGACAGGGTGGAACGAGCAGTACTTC. This codes for CSAGTGWNEQYF. The rearrangement joins TRBV20-1 to TRBJ2-7, with TRBD1 matching 9 bases. Per germline, CDR1 DFQATT and CDR2 SNEGSKA (reference sequence). V shed 5 bases and J 5 bases; nucleotides not matched to a gene: 4. The CDR3 is 12 amino acids.

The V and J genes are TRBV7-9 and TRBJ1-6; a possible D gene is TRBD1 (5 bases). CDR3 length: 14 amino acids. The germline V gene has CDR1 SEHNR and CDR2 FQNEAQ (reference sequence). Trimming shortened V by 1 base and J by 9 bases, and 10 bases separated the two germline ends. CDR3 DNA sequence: TGTGCCAGCAGCTTAGTAGCCAGGGCTTCACCCCTCCACTTT. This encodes CASSLVARASPLHF.

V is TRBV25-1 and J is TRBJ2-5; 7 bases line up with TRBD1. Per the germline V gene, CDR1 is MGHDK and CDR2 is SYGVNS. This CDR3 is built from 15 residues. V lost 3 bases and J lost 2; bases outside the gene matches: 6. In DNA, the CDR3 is TGTGCCAGCAGTGATACACAGGGGTATCAAGAGACCCAGTACTTC. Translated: CASSDTQGYQETQYF.